This T cell receptor beta chain was sequenced for a study of T cell responses to AZD1222 COVID-19 vaccine. Study results and limitations: A reported finding is that nearly half of spike-specific TCRs target unmutated variant regions. No day 14 peak samples; only post-peak repertoires were characterized.

The ends were cut back, 2 bases at V and 1 base at J, with 11 bases in the middle. The CDR3 consists of 15 residues. The V gene's germline CDR1 is MNHEY and CDR2 SVGAGI. A note on this clone: The antigen remains undetermined.

Data came from immunoSEQ multiplex PCR; TCRdb stores just in-frame clones and leaves some out. The repertoire has about 140,000 clones, more than 90% of them found once; the top ten carry roughly 1.8%. This specimen consisted of peripheral blood, obtained on day 0 of AZD1222 vaccination. The clonotype was recovered from an adult in good health. The chain has TRBV6-5 and TRBJ1-1, with TRBD1 as a possible D gene (5 bases). The CDR3, as DNA: TGTGCCAGCAGTTACCCCATAGGACAGAACACTGAAGCTTTCTTT. Residues: CASSYPIGQNTEAFF.